This TCR beta chain is drawn from a study of graft-versus-host responses after intestinal transplantation. Overall study results and limits: Recipient marrow held GvH clones, some first seen in ileum or blood.

Regarding this clone: Antigen specificity is unknown.

From germline, CDR1 is MGHDK and CDR2 SYGVNS. V shed 2 bases and J 8 bases; nucleotides not matched to a gene: 7. The CDR3 is made up of 15 amino acids. Libraries were prepared by immunoSEQ multiplex PCR; TCRdb keeps only in-frame clonotypes and omits some of them. In the table there are around 67,000 clones, around 91% of which are singletons. This chain links TRBV25-1 with TRBJ2-1, with 9 bases matching TRBD2. This specimen was unstimulated CD8+ T cells sorted from spleen or lymph node cells, taken before transplant. The source is a human donor who was the organ donor for an intestinal transplant. Here the CDR3 reads CASSEKVSGGYEQFF. The CDR3 nucleotides read TGTGCCAGCAGTGAAAAGGTTAGCGGGGGTTATGAGCAGTTCTTC.